A selection of T cell receptor beta chains follows, all from one sample in a study of blood T cell repertoires in COVID-19. Only in-frame clones appear in the TCRdb table, and some are missing; sequencing was by immunoSEQ multiplex PCR. The sample consists of about 210,000 clones, just under 85% of them appearing once. The sample was peripheral blood. Receptors originate from a woman between 50 and 59 years old with active or convalescent COVID-19. CDR3s include the opening cysteine and the closing phenylalanine or tryptophan. The D gene is left open where the match is weak. Clone sizes are given selectively: once, few, many, or a class where the clone is expanded.

d_call	cdr3_length	clone_size	v_call	j_call	cdr3_aa	cdr3_nt
-	15	few	TRBV25-1	TRBJ2-5	CASSNLQGGQETQYF	TGTGCCAGCAGTAATCTCCAAGGGGGCCAAGAGACCCAGTACTTC
-	15	once	TRBV19	TRBJ1-5	CASSLGPGNNQPQHF	TGTGCCAGTAGCCTGGGTCCGGGGAACAATCAGCCCCAGCATTTT
-	15	-	TRBV5-4	TRBJ1-5	CASSLGGERNQPQHF	TGTGCCAGCAGCTTGGGGGGGGAGAGAAACCAGCCCCAGCATTTT
TRBD2	15	-	TRBV5-4	TRBJ2-1	CASRGLAGGSNEQFF	TGTGCCAGCCGAGGGCTAGCGGGAGGATCAAATGAGCAGTTCTTC
-	12	-	TRBV12-3/TRBV12-4	TRBJ2-2	CASLDSTGELFF	TGTGCCAGCCTGGACAGCACCGGGGAGCTGTTTTTT
TRBD2	16	-	TRBV24-1	TRBJ2-1	CATSDLASGSLHEQFF	TGTGCCACCAGTGATCTAGCTAGCGGGAGCCTCCATGAGCAGTTCTTC
-	13	-	TRBV5-5	TRBJ2-1	CASSLSGAGEQFF	TGTGCCAGCAGCTTGTCTGGGGCTGGCGAGCAGTTCTTC
-	11	few	TRBV5-1	TRBJ2-1	CASSFLSEQFF	TGCGCCAGCAGCTTTCTAAGTGAGCAGTTCTTC
-	15	-	TRBV4-1	TRBJ2-1	CASSHPGLAGNEQFF	TGCGCCAGCAGCCACCCCGGACTGGCGGGCAATGAGCAGTTCTTC
-	15	-	TRBV4-2	TRBJ2-2	CASSQDTGGPGELFF	TGTGCCAGCAGCCAAGATACGGGGGGCCCCGGGGAGCTGTTTTTT
TRBD1	14	once	TRBV28	TRBJ2-5	CASSLQGAKETQYF	TGTGCCAGCAGTTTACAGGGGGCGAAGGAGACCCAGTACTTC
-	14	-	TRBV11-2	TRBJ2-3	CASSLAGYTDTQYF	TGTGCCAGCAGCTTAGCGGGGTACACAGATACGCAGTATTTT
-	14	-	TRBV24-1	TRBJ2-5	CATSDPGRQETQYF	TGTGCCACCAGTGACCCTGGGCGCCAAGAGACCCAGTACTTC
TRBD1	15	-	TRBV9	TRBJ2-1	CASSVGGQGNNEQFF	TGTGCCAGCAGCGTAGGAGGACAGGGAAACAATGAGCAGTTCTTC
TRBD1	15	-	TRBV5-4	TRBJ2-2	CASSLDRGYGGELFF	TGTGCCAGCAGCTTGGACAGGGGGTACGGCGGGGAGCTGTTTTTT
-	13	-	TRBV6-5	TRBJ1-1	CASSSTGYTEAFF	TGTGCCAGCAGTTCTACGGGTTACACTGAAGCTTTCTTT
-	16	-	TRBV11-2	TRBJ1-3	CASSFGTGSLGNTIYF	TGTGCCAGCAGCTTTGGCACAGGGTCCCTCGGAAACACCATATATTTT
-	14	-	TRBV11-2	TRBJ1-6	CASSLGRDNSPLHF	TGTGCCAGCAGCTTAGGGAGAGACAATTCACCCCTCCACTTT
-	15	-	TRBV5-6	TRBJ2-6	CASSLSGAGANVLTF	TGTGCCAGCAGCTTGTCGGGGGCTGGGGCCAACGTCCTGACTTTC
-	14	-	TRBV6-5	TRBJ2-2	CASRGTPNTGELFF	TGTGCCAGCAGGGGGACACCGAACACCGGGGAGCTGTTTTTT
-	14	few	TRBV28	TRBJ1-5	CASSVQYSNQPQHF	TGTGCCAGCAGCGTACAATATAGCAATCAGCCCCAGCATTTT
-	14	-	TRBV21-1	TRBJ2-2	CASSKVRGSGELFF	TGTGCCAGCAGCAAAGTTCGCGGGTCCGGGGAGCTGTTTTTT
-	14	-	TRBV5-4	TRBJ1-3	CASSLAGEGNTIYF	TGTGCCAGCAGCTTGGCAGGGGAGGGAAACACCATATATTTT
TRBD1	19	-	TRBV6-1	TRBJ1-3	CASSGDRGDPEGSGNTIYF	TGTGCCAGCAGTGGGGACAGGGGGGATCCTGAAGGGTCTGGAAACACCATATATTTT
-	12	-	TRBV3-1/TRBV3-2	TRBJ2-7	CASSQLQLRQYF	TGTGCCAGCAGCCAATTACAGCTCAGGCAGTACTTC
-	13	few	TRBV5-6	TRBJ1-4	CASSATAGEKLFF	TGTGCCAGCAGCGCGACCGCGGGTGAAAAACTGTTTTTT
-	14	-	TRBV2	TRBJ2-6	CASKGISGANVLTF	TGTGCCAGCAAGGGGATCTCTGGGGCCAACGTCCTGACTTTC
TRBD2	15	many	TRBV7-6	TRBJ2-7	CASSQGLAGVYEQYF	TGTGCCAGCAGCCAGGGACTAGCGGGAGTCTACGAGCAGTACTTC
TRBD1	15	-	TRBV5-1	TRBJ2-3	CASRPGTGAGDTQYF	TGCGCCAGCAGACCCGGGACAGGGGCTGGGGATACGCAGTATTTT
-	15	-	TRBV6-1	TRBJ2-3	CASSEKPGAIDTQYF	TGTGCCAGCAGTGAAAAGCCGGGAGCGATAGATACGCAGTATTTT
-	14	-	TRBV28	TRBJ1-1	CASSFLRSNNEAFF	TGTGCCAGCAGTTTTCTCAGGTCTAACAATGAAGCTTTCTTT
-	16	-	TRBV19	TRBJ1-2	CASSIGIDYTNYGYTF	TGTGCCAGTAGTATAGGCATAGACTACACTAACTATGGCTACACCTTC
TRBD1	14	-	TRBV7-2	TRBJ1-2	CASSPERTGRGYTF	TGTGCCAGCAGCCCGGAGAGGACAGGGAGGGGCTACACCTTC
-	14	-	TRBV7-9	TRBJ1-2	CASSSGDETRGYTF	TGTGCCAGCAGCTCAGGGGATGAAACGCGAGGCTACACCTTC
TRBD2	15	-	TRBV2	TRBJ2-5	CASCLSERGWETQYF	TGTGCCAGCTGTCTCTCGGAGCGGGGTTGGGAGACCCAGTACTTC
TRBD1	14	-	TRBV4-2	TRBJ1-6	CASSQDTGDSPLHF	TGTGCCAGCAGCCAAGACACAGGGGATTCACCCCTCCACTTT
-	13	-	TRBV2	TRBJ1-1	CASSEAGVREAFF	TGTGCCAGCAGTGAGGCAGGGGTACGTGAAGCTTTCTTT
-	13	-	TRBV5-5	TRBJ2-2	CASRAGGIGELFF	TGTGCCAGCAGGGCCGGAGGGATCGGGGAGCTGTTTTTT
-	16	-	TRBV5-1	TRBJ1-4	CASSPQGPATNEKLFF	TGCGCCAGCAGCCCCCAGGGGCCGGCAACTAATGAAAAACTGTTTTTT
TRBD1	17	few	TRBV5-1	TRBJ1-1	CASSSEDRGRGNTEAFF	TGCGCCAGCAGCTCAGAGGACAGGGGGCGAGGGAACACTGAAGCTTTCTTT
TRBD1	15	-	TRBV3-1/TRBV3-2	TRBJ2-3	CASSRGQGVSDTQYF	TGTGCCAGCAGCCGAGGACAGGGAGTGTCAGATACGCAGTATTTT
TRBD1	16	few	TRBV28	TRBJ1-4	CASSSGTGEANEKLFF	TGTGCCAGCAGTTCCGGGACAGGGGAAGCTAATGAAAAACTGTTTTTT
TRBD1	13	once	TRBV24-1	TRBJ1-6	CATSDRQGSPLHF	TGTGCCACCAGTGATAGACAGGGTTCACCCCTCCACTTT
TRBD2	16	-	TRBV11-2	TRBJ2-5	CASSLGGGVAQETQYF	TGTGCCAGCAGCTTAGGGGGAGGGGTGGCCCAAGAGACCCAGTACTTC
TRBD1	14	once	TRBV5-5	TRBJ1-5	CASSLQGSSGPQHF	TGTGCCAGCAGTTTACAGGGGAGTAGCGGGCCCCAGCATTTT
TRBD2	13	-	TRBV13	TRBJ2-1	CASSRTSQDEQFF	TGTGCCAGCAGCCGGACTAGCCAGGATGAGCAGTTCTTC
-	15	-	TRBV21-1	TRBJ2-7	CASSTRTGSSYEQYF	TGTGCCAGCAGCACTCGTACAGGGAGCTCCTACGAGCAGTACTTC
TRBD1	14	-	TRBV19	TRBJ2-7	CASSVGDSSYEQYF	TGTGCCAGTAGTGTGGGGGACAGCTCATACGAGCAGTACTTC
-	11	-	TRBV24-1	TRBJ1-2	CATSDLLGYTF	TGTGCCACCAGTGATTTACTCGGCTACACCTTC
TRBD2	14	-	TRBV2	TRBJ2-2	CAITGRGGTGELFF	TGTGCCATCACCGGGCGCGGGGGGACCGGGGAGCTGTTTTTT
TRBD1	15	-	TRBV28	TRBJ1-5	CASSLRDRVLQPQHF	TGTGCCAGCAGTTTACGAGACAGGGTTCTTCAGCCCCAGCATTTT
-	12	-	TRBV14	TRBJ2-1	CASSSGRGEQFF	TGTGCCAGCAGCTCTGGCAGGGGTGAGCAGTTCTTC
-	14	-	TRBV28	TRBJ1-5	CASSLLQSNQPQHF	TGTGCCAGCAGTTTACTACAGAGCAATCAGCCCCAGCATTTT
TRBD2	17	-	TRBV3-1/TRBV3-2	TRBJ2-5	CASSQGLAGGVQETQYF	TGTGCCAGCAGCCAGGGGTTAGCGGGGGGCGTCCAAGAGACCCAGTACTTC
-	12	-	TRBV6-5	TRBJ2-7	CASRPRGYEQYF	TGTGCCAGCAGGCCTAGGGGCTACGAGCAGTACTTC
-	12	-	TRBV6-5	TRBJ2-1	CATTARGIEQFF	TGTGCCACCACGGCTCGGGGTATCGAGCAGTTCTTC
TRBD1	15	-	TRBV10-3	TRBJ2-1	CAISPRGQAGNEQFF	TGTGCCATCAGTCCCAGGGGGCAGGCGGGCAATGAGCAGTTCTTC